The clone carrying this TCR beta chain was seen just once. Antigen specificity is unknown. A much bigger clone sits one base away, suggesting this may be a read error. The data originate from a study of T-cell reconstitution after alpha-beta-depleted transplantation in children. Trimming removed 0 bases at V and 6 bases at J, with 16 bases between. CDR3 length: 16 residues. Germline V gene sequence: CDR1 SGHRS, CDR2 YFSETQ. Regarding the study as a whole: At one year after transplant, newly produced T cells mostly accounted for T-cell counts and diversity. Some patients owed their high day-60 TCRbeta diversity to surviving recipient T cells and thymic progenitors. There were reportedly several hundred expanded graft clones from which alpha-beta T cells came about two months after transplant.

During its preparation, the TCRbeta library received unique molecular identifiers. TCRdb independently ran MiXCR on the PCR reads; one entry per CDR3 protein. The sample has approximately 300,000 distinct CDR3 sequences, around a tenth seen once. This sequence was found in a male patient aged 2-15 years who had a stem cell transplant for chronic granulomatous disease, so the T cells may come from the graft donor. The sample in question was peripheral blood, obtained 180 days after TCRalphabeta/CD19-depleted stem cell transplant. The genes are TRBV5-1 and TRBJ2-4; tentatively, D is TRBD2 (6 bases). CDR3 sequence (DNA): TGCGCCAGCAGCTTGGTGGCTAGCGTGAGAGTAAACATTCAGTACTTC. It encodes CASSLVASVRVNIQYF.